One and the same sample provided the 22 T cell receptor beta chains below, sequenced in a study of beta chain features in type 1 diabetes. Sequencing targeted expressed TCRB transcripts, as all isolated RNA had been reverse transcribed. This table comes from immunoSEQ multiplex PCR, and its TCRdb copy is limited to in-frame clones, with some not included. The sample yields fewer than 650,000 clones, 15% to 19% seen once. Sequenced material: naive CD4+ T cells from blood. Receptor source: a man aged 18 to 35 in good health.

This clone appeared a few times. The chain employs TRBV6-5 and TRBJ1-6; 10 nucleotides line up with TRBD1. Germline-derived CDR1 and CDR2 are MNHEY and SVGAGI. The CDR3 totals 14 residues. J was trimmed by 7 bases and V by 6 bases; bases with no gene match: 3. This chain's CDR3 is CASRPTGGNSPLHF. The CDR3, as DNA: TGTGCCAGCAGGCCGACAGGGGGCAATTCACCCCTCCACTTT.

A few counts support this clone. V usage is TRBV7-2 and J usage is TRBJ2-4; 7 nucleotides line up with TRBD1. This CDR3 contains 16 residues. Looked up from germline, CDR1 is SGHTA and CDR2 is FQGNSA. With 5 bases clipped from V and 9 bases from J, the junction kept 16 bases outside the gene matches. CDR3 coding DNA: TGTGCCAGCAGCCCCGGCCCGGTAGGGGGCGGTGGCATTCAGTACTTC. This codes for CASSPGPVGGGGIQYF.

In its sample, this clone was seen a few times. The chain has TRBV25-1 and TRBJ1-4; D not resolved. The CDR3 loop spans 14 amino acids. V lost 4 bases, J lost 2 bases, and 8 bases lay in between. Per the germline V gene, CDR1 is MGHDK and CDR2 is SYGVNS. Written as DNA, the CDR3 is TGTGCCAGCAGTGTTGGAGATACTAATGAAAAACTGTTTTTT. Translating it yields CASSVGDTNEKLFF.

This clone occurred a few times. This chain links TRBV7-3 with TRBJ2-2, with D perhaps TRBD2 (6 bases). Germline values: CDR1 SGHTA, CDR2 FQGTGA. This CDR3 is 16 amino acids long. Trimming pared 3 bases from V and 4 bases from J, leaving 15 bases between. CDR3 amino acids: CASSLTRDFSTGELFF. The DNA for the CDR3 is TGTGCCAGCAGCTTGACACGGGACTTCTCCACCGGGGAGCTGTTTTTT.

The J gene is TRBJ1-2, the V gene TRBV4-1; 8 bases map to TRBD1. Germline CDR1 is MGHRA and CDR2 is YSYEKL. The V and J ends lost 5 bases and 4 bases, in that order; junction bases with no gene match: 12. This CDR3 has 16 residues. For the CDR3, the DNA is TGCGCCAGCAGCACAGGGACAGGCCGACACCCCTATGGCTACACCTTC. The encoded protein is CASSTGTGRHPYGYTF.

There are a few counts of this clone. The genes are TRBV19 and TRBJ1-1, with D possibly being TRBD1 (5 bases). The CDR3 extends over 14 amino acids. CDR1 is LNHDA, CDR2 SQIVND, per germline (reference sequence). Trimming cost V 6 bases and J 1 base, with 12 bases left between them. The CDR3 DNA sequence: TGTGCCAGTAGCCTCGACAGATGGAACACTGAAGCTTTCTTT. It is translated as CASSLDRWNTEAFF.

This clone turned up a few times. The rearrangement links TRBV2 to TRBJ1-2, with D possibly TRBD1 on 6 matching bases. Germline CDR1 reads SNHLY; CDR2 reads FYNNEI. V lost 2 bases to trimming and J lost 8 bases, with 15 bases between them. The CDR3 is 14 amino acids. CDR3 protein: CASSENLRGMGYTF. DNA of the CDR3: TGTGCCAGCAGTGAAAACCTCAGGGGTATGGGCTACACCTTC.

With respect to this clone: Additional DNA sequences in this sample encode the identical CDR3. V usage is TRBV10-3 and J usage is TRBJ2-1; tentative D call: TRBD1 (5 bases). The germline CDR1 and CDR2 sequences are ENHRY and SYGVKD. This CDR3 is built from 13 residues. The V end was cut by 4 bases, the J end by 3 bases, with 7 bases between. In DNA, the CDR3 is TGTGCCATCAGTGGGGGCAGCTACAATGAGCAGTTCTTC. It translates to CAISGGSYNEQFF.

Only a few counts were recorded for this clone. V and J are TRBV7-9 and TRBJ2-5; TRBD2 matches at 9 bases. Gene TRBJ2-7 matches the end of the DNA better, so the J call may be wrong. The V gene's germline CDR1 is SEHNR and CDR2 FQNEAQ (reference sequence). The CDR3 is 16 residues long. The CDR3 reads CASSRTVTREGLEQYF. The DNA for the CDR3 is TGTGCCAGCAGCCGTACGGTCACGCGGGAGGGCCTCGAGCAGTACTTC.

This clone was seen more than once but under ten times. V usage is TRBV11-3 and J usage is TRBJ2-1; perhaps TRBD2 as D (5 bases). With 0 bases removed from V and 0 bases from J, the gap between germline ends came to 18 bases. The CDR3 is made up of 19 amino acids. The germline V gene encodes CDR1 SGHNT and CDR2 YENEEA. The CDR3 sequence: CASSLDLGLVGSSYNEQFF. The CDR3 nucleotides are TGTGCCAGCAGCTTAGATCTAGGACTGGTTGGAAGCTCCTACAATGAGCAGTTCTTC.

This clone was observed a handful of times. The chain has TRBV5-1 and TRBJ2-7; D not resolved. The CDR3 sequence is 11 residues long. V was clipped by 1 base and J by 4 bases, with 3 bases between them. Looked up from germline, CDR1 is SGHRS and CDR2 is YFSETQ. The CDR3 sequence is CASSLKYEQYF. The CDR3 coding sequence is TGCGCCAGCAGCTTGAAGTACGAGCAGTACTTC.

This chain links TRBV29-1 with TRBJ2-1; no clear D. Trimming took 5 bases from V and 4 from J, leaving 18 bases between them. The germline V gene has CDR1 SQVTM and CDR2 ANQGSEA. CDR3 length: 15 amino acids. CDR3 amino acids: CSVPTEKVAYNEQFF. CDR3 nucleotide sequence: TGCAGCGTTCCTACCGAGAAAGTTGCGTACAATGAGCAGTTCTTC.

This clone was counted between two and nine times. CDR3 DNA sequence: TGTGCCAGCAGTGAATCCGGGGGATACAATGAGCAGTTCTTC. Translation gives CASSESGGYNEQFF. The chain uses TRBV25-1 and TRBJ2-1, with D possibly being TRBD2 (6 bases). In germline, CDR1 is MGHDK, CDR2 SYGVNS. This CDR3 comprises 14 residues. Trimming took off 1 base at V and 4 bases at J, with 8 bases between the two ends.

This clone was recorded a few times. The chain links TRBV5-4 to TRBJ2-3; the match to TRBD2 covers 8 bases. The germline V gene encodes CDR1 SGHNT and CDR2 YYREEE (reference sequence). The CDR3 is 14 residues long. Trimming at V came to 6 bases and at J to 5 bases, leaving 8 bases not matched to a gene. CDR3 amino acids: CASKSRGGRDTQYF. The CDR3 bases are TGTGCCAGCAAGTCCCGGGGGGGAAGAGATACGCAGTATTTT.

The chain joins TRBV7-2 to TRBJ2-5; D ambiguous. The CDR3 has 13 amino acids. Germline V lookup: CDR1 SGHTA, CDR2 FQGNSA. V was pared by 2 bases and J by 7 bases, with 11 bases between. The CDR3 spells CASSLSMLGTQYF. CDR3 bases: TGTGCCAGCAGCTTATCTATGTTAGGGACCCAGTACTTC.

The rearrangement joins TRBV7-2 to TRBJ2-7; 9 nucleotides align to TRBD1. Trimming cost V 5 bases and J 3 bases; bases outside gene matches: 11. The CDR3 covers 16 residues. CDR1 is SGHTA and CDR2 is FQGNSA in the germline V gene. The CDR3 here is CASSNPTGTGSYEQYF. The CDR3 region has the DNA TGTGCCAGCAGCAATCCTACCGGGACAGGGAGCTACGAGCAGTACTTC.

This clone was counted only a few times. The chain joins TRBV7-9 to TRBJ2-1, with 8 bases lining up with TRBD2. Trimming took 0 bases from V and 7 from J; bases not matched to a gene: 8. The CDR3 is made up of 16 amino acids. Germline loops: CDR1 SEHNR, CDR2 FQNEAQ (reference sequence). The CDR3 sequence: CASSLAVGGAGNEQFF. DNA for the CDR3: TGTGCCAGCAGCTTAGCCGTCGGGGGGGCTGGAAATGAGCAGTTCTTC.

The chain recombines TRBV5-1 with TRBJ2-4, with 9 nucleotides matching TRBD1. Germline-derived CDR1 and CDR2 are SGHRS and YFSETQ. The CDR3 covers 15 residues. V gave up 0 bases and J gave up 6 bases; unmatched junction bases: 4. The CDR3 here is CASSLEQGARNIQYF. DNA of the CDR3: TGCGCCAGCAGCTTGGAACAGGGGGCGAGAAACATTCAGTACTTC.

The table lists this clone with a few counts. V and J are TRBV12-5 and TRBJ2-5; D unclear. Germline CDR1 is LGHNT and CDR2 is FRNRAP. Trimming left V 7 bases short and J 4 bases short, with 13 bases between. The CDR3 is made up of 13 amino acids. The CDR3 loop is CASALDGRETQYF. In DNA form, the CDR3 reads TGTGCTAGTGCCCTGGACGGACGAGAGACCCAGTACTTC.

This clone has only a few counts. The chain employs TRBV5-1 and TRBJ1-6, with a tentative D call TRBD1 (6 bases). The CDR3 length is 16 residues. Germline V gene data show CDR1 as SGHRS and CDR2 as YFSETQ. Trimming left V 3 bases short and J 8 bases short, with 18 bases between. The CDR3 region has the DNA TGCGCCAGCAGCTCAACAGGGATGCCGAGGGATTCACCCCTCCACTTT. Its protein product is CASSSTGMPRDSPLHF.

This rearrangement joins TRBV9 to TRBJ1-6; a possible D gene is TRBD1 (6 bases). Germline V lookup: CDR1 SGDLS, CDR2 YYNGEE. Trimming left V 0 bases short and J 8 bases short, with 15 bases between. The CDR3 loop spans 16 amino acids. The CDR3 nucleotides are TGTGCCAGCAGCGTAGGGGGGCCTCGGGATGATTCACCCCTCCACTTT. This codes for CASSVGGPRDDSPLHF.

The chain couples TRBV7-2 to TRBJ1-1, with D possibly matching TRBD1 (5 bases). The CDR3 has 16 amino acids. Germline-derived CDR1 and CDR2 are SGHTA and FQGNSA. V lost 1 base, J lost 3 bases, and 15 bases lay in between. The CDR3 nucleotides are TGTGCCAGCAGCTTAGGGGTGAAGGGGTTGTACACTGAAGCTTTCTTT. Amino acids: CASSLGVKGLYTEAFF.